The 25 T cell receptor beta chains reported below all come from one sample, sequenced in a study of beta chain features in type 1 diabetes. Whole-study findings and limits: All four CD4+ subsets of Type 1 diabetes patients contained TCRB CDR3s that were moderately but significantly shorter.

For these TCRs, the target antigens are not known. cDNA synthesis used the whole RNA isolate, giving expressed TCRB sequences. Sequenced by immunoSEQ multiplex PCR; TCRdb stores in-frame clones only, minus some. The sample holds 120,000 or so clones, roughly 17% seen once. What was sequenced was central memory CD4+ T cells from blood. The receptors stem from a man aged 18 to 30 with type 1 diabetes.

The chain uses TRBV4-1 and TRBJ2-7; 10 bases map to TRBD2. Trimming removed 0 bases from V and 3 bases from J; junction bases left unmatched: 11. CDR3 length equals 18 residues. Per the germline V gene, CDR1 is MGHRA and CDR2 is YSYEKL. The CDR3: CASSQDKSQLAGLYEQYF. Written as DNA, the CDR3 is TGCGCCAGCAGCCAAGATAAGTCCCAACTAGCGGGGCTCTACGAGCAGTACTTC.

CDR3 region: CASRLIYNEQFF. The CDR3 DNA sequence: TGTGCCAGCAGACTTATCTACAATGAGCAGTTCTTC. The chain combines TRBV2 with TRBJ2-1; D gene uncertain. The CDR3 spans 12 residues. V lost 6 bases and J 3 bases, leaving 6 bases between the germline ends. CDR1 and CDR2 (germline): SNHLY, FYNNEI.

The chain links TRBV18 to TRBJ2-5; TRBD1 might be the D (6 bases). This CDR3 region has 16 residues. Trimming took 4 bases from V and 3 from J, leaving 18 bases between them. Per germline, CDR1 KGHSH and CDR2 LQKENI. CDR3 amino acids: CASSQGHSSAKETQYF. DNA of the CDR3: TGTGCCAGCTCACAGGGACATTCTTCGGCTAAAGAGACCCAGTACTTC. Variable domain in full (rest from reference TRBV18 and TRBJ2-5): NAGVMQNPRHLVRRRGQEARLRCSPMKGHSHVYWYRQLPEEGLKFMVYLQKENIIDESGMPKERFSAEFPKEGPSILRIQQVVRGDSAAYFCASSQGHSSAKETQYFGPGTRLLVL.

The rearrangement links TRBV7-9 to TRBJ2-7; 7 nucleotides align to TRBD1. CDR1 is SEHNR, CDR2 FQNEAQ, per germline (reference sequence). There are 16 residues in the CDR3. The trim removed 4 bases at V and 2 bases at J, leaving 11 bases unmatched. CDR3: CASSSSLRTGAYEQYF. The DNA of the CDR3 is TGTGCCAGCAGCTCGTCCCTTCGGACAGGTGCCTACGAGCAGTACTTC.

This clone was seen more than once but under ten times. DNA for the CDR3: TGTGCCAGCAGTCTGGACAGATACAACACTGAAGCTTTCTTT. Encoded protein: CASSLDRYNTEAFF. The genes are TRBV27 and TRBJ1-1; tentative D call: TRBD1 (6 bases). CDR1 and CDR2 (germline): MNHEY, SMNVEV (reference sequence). The CDR3 is made up of 14 amino acids. Trimming stripped 5 bases from V and 2 bases from J, with 12 bases between.

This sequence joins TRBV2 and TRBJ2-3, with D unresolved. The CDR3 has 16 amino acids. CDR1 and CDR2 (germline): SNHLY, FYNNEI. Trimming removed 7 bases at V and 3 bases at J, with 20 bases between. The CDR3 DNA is TGTGCCAGCACCCGTACCCCAGCCCTCGGTACAGATACGCAGTATTTT. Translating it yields CASTRTPALGTDTQYF.

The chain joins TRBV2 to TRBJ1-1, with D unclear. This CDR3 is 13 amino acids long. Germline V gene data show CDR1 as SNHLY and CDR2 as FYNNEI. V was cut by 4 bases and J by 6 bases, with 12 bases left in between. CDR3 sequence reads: CASSVTETSEAFF. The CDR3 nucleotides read TGTGCCAGCAGTGTTACAGAAACCTCTGAAGCTTTCTTT.

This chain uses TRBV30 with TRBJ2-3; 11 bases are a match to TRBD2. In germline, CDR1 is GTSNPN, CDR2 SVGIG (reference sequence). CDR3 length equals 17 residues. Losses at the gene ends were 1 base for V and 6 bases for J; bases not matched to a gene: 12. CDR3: CAWSARLAGFLTDTQYF. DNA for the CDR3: TGTGCCTGGAGTGCACGACTAGCGGGGTTCCTCACGGATACGCAGTATTTT. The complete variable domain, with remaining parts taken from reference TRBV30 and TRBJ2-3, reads SQTIHQWPATLVQPVGSPLSLECTVEGTSNPNLYWYRQAAGRGLQLLFYSVGIGQISSEVPQNLSASRPQDRQFILSSKKLLLSDSGFYLCAWSARLAGFLTDTQYFGPGTRLTVL.

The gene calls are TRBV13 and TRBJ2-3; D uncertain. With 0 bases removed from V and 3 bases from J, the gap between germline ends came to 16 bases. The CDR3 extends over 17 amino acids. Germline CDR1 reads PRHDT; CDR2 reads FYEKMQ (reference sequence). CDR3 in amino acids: CASSLGTPFDGTDTQYF. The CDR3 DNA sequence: TGTGCCAGCAGCTTAGGGACGCCCTTCGATGGGACAGATACGCAGTATTTT. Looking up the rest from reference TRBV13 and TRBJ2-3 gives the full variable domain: AAGVIQSPRHLIKEKRETATLKCYPIPRHDTVYWYQQGPGQDPQFLISFYEKMQSDKGSIPDRFSAQQFSDYHSELNMSSLELGDSALYFCASSLGTPFDGTDTQYFGPGTRLTVL.

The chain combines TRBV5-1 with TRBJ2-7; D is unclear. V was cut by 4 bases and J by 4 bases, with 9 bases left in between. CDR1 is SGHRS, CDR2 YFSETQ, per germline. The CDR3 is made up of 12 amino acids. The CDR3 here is CASSRDSYEQYF. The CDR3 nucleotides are TGCGCCAGCAGCAGAGATTCATACGAGCAGTACTTC. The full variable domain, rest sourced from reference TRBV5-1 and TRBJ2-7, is KAGVTQTPRYLIKTRGQQVTLSCSPISGHRSVSWYQQTPGQGLQFLFEYFSETQRNKGNFPGRFSGRQFSNSRSEMNVSTLELGDSALYLCASSRDSYEQYFGPGTRLTVT.

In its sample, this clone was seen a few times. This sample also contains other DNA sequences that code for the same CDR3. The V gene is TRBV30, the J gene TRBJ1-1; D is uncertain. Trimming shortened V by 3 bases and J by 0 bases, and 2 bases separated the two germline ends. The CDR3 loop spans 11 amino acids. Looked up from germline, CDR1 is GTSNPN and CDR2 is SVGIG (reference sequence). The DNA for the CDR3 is TGTGCCTGGAGCATGAACACTGAAGCTTTCTTT. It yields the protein CAWSMNTEAFF.

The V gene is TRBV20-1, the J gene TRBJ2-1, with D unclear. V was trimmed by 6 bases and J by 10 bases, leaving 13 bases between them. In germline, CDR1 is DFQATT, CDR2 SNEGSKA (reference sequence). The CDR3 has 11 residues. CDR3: CSAQLRWEQFF. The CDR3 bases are TGCAGTGCGCAACTCCGGTGGGAGCAGTTCTTC.

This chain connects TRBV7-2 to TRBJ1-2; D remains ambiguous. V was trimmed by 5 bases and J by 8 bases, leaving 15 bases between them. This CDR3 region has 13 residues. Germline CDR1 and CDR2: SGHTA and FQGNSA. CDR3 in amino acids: CASSQVRTQGYTF. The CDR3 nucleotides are TGTGCCAGCAGCCAAGTCCGGACTCAAGGCTACACCTTC.

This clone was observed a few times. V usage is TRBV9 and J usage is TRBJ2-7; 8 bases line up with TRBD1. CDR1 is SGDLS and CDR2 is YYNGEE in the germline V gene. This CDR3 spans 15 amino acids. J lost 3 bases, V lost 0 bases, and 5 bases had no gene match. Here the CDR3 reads CASSVGGQDIYEQYF. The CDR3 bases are TGTGCCAGCAGCGTAGGGGGACAGGATATCTACGAGCAGTACTTC.

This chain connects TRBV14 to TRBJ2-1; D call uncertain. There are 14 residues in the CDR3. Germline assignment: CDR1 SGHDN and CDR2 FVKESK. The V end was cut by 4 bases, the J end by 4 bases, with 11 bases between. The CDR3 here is CASSRPGLYNEQFF. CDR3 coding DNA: TGTGCCAGCAGCCGTCCGGGCCTGTACAATGAGCAGTTCTTC.

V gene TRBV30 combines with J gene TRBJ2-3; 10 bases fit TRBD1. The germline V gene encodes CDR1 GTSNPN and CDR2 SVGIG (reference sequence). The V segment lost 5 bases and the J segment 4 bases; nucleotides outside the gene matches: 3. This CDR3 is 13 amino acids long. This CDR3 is CAWDRGPPDTQYF. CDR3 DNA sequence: TGTGCCTGGGACAGGGGGCCCCCAGATACGCAGTATTTT.

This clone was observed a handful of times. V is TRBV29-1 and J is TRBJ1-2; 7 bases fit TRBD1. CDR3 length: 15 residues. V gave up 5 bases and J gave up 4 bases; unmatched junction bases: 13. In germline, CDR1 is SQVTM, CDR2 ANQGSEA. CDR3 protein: CSVSSGTANVYGYTF. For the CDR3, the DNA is TGCAGCGTTTCCTCCGGGACAGCCAACGTCTATGGCTACACCTTC.

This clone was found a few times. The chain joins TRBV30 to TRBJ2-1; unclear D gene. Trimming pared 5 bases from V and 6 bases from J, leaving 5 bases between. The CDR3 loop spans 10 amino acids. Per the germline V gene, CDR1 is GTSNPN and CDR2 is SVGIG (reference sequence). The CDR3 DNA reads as TGTGCCTGGCCCCTCAATGAGCAGTTCTTC. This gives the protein CAWPLNEQFF.

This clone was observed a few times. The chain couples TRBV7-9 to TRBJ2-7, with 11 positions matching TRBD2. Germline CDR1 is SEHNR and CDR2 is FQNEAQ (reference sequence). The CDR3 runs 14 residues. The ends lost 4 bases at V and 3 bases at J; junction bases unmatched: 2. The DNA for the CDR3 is TGTGCCAGCAGCTCCACTAGCGGGAGCTACGAGCAGTACTTC. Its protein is CASSSTSGSYEQYF.

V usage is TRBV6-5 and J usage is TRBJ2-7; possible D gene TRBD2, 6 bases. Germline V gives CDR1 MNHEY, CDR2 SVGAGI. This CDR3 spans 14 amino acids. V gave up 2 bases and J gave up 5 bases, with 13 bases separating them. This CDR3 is CASSYDRRDHEQYF. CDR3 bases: TGTGCCAGCAGTTACGACCGGAGGGACCACGAGCAGTACTTC.

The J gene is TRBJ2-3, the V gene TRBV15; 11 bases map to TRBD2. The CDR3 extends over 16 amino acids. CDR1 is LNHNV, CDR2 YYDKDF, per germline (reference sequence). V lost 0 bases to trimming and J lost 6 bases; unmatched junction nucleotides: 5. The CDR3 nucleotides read TGTGCCACCAGCAGAGATACTAGCGGGAGAAGGGATACGCAGTATTTT. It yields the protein CATSRDTSGRRDTQYF.

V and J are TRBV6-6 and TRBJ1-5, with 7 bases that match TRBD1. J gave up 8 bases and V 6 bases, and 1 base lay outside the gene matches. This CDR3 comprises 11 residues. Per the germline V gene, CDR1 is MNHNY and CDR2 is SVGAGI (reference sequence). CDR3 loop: CASSRGEPQHF. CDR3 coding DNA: TGTGCCAGCAGCAGGGGGGAGCCCCAGCATTTT.

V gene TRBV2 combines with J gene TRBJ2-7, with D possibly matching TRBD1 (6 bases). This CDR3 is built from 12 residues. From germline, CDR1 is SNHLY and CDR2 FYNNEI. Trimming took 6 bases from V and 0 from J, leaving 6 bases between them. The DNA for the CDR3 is TGTGCCAGCAGGGACAGCTCCTACGAGCAGTACTTC. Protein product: CASRDSSYEQYF.

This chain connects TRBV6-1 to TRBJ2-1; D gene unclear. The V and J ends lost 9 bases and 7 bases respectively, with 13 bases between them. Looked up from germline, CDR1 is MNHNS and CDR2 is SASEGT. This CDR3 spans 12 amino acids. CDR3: CASAGDLNEQFF. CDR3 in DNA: TGTGCCAGTGCCGGCGACTTGAATGAGCAGTTCTTC.

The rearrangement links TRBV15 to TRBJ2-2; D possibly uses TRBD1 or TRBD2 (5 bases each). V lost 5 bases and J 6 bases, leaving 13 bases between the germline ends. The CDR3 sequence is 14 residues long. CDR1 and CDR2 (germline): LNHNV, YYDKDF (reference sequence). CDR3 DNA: TGTGCCACCAGCGGCAACCGGGGACCCGGGGAGCTGTTTTTT. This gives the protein CATSGNRGPGELFF.